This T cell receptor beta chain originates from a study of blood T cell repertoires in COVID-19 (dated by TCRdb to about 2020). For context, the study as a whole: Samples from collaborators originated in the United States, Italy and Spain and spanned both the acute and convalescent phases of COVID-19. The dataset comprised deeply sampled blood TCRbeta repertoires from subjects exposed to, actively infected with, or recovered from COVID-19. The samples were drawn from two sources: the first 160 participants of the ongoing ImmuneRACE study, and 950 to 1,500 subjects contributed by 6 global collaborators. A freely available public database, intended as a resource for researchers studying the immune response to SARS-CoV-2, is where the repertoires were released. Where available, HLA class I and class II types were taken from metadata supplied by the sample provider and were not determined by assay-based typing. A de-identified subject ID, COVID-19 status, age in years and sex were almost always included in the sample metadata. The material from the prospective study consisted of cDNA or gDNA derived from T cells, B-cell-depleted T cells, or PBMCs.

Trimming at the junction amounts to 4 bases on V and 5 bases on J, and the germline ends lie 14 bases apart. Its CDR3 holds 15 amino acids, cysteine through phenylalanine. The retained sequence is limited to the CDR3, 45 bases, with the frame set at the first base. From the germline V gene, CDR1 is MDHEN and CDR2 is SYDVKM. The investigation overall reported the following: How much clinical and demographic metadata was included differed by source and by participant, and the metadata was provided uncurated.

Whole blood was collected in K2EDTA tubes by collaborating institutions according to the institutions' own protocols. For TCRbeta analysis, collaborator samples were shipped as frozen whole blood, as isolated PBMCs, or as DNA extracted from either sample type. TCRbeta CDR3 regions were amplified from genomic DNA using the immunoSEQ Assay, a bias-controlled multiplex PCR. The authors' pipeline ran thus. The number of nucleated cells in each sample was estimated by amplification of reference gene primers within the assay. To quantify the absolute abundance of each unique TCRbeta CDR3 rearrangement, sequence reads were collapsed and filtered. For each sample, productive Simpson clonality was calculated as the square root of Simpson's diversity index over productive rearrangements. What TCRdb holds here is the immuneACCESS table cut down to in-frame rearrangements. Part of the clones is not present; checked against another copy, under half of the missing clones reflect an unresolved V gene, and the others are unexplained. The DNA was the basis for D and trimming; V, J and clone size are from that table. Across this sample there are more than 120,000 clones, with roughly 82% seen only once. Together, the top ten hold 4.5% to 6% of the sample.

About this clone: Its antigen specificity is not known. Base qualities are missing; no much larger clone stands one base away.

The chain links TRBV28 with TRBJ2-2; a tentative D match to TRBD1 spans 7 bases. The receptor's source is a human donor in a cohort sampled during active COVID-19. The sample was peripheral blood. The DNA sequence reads TGTGCCAGCAGTTCCTCGACAGGGAGGACCGGGGAGCTGTTTTTT. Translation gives CASSSSTGRTGELFF.